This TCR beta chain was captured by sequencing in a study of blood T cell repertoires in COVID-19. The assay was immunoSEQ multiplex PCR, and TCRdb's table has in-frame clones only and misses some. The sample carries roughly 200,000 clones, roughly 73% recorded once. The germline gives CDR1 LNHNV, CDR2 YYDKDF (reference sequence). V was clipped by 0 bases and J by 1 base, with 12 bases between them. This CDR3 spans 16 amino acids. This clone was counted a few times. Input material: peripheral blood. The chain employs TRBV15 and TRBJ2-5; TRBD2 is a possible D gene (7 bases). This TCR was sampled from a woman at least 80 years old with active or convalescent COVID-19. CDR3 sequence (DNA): TGTGCCACCAGCAGAGATGACCGGGGGGCCCAAGAGACCCAGTACTTC. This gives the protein CATSRDDRGAQETQYF.